Detailed here is one T cell receptor (beta chain). Ten or more counts support this clonotype. The antigen this receptor binds is unknown. Base-call qualities are not available, and no considerably larger clone is one nucleotide away. This sample was taken from a study of low-dose radiotherapy and immunotherapy resistance in tumors (dated by TCRdb to between 2021 and 2024). General notes on the study: Cohort 1 received 0.5 Gy per fraction every 2 weeks, with a prescribed total PTV dose of 6.5 Gy. In Cohort 2, 1 Gy per fraction was delivered every two weeks, for a total of 13 Gy over 26 weeks. Nivolumab was administered intravenously as a 240 mg flat dose every two weeks, and ipilimumab was administered intravenously at 1 mg/kg every six weeks. Every two weeks, patients got intravenous cyclophosphamide at 200 mg/m2, given one day ahead of each radiation and immunotherapy administration. Patients took aspirin 300 mg orally once daily for four cycles, starting on cycle 1 day 1. Randomization of trial participants into treatment groups was not performed. Eight patients were included in the translational analysis: three from the first dose cohort and the first five from the second dose cohort.

What this sample's time point label stands for: after trial treatment. Reading the label with the study, this specimen's treatment or condition is: LDRT plus nivolumab, ipilimumab, low-dose cyclophosphamide and aspirin (RACIN trial). The donors came from RACIN, which was a single-arm phase I dose-escalation trial that paired nivolumab and ipilimumab with aspirin, low-dose cyclophosphamide and low-dose radiotherapy. Eligible patients had advanced, TIL-negative solid tumors. The sample was run on an Illumina HiSeq 2500. First-strand cDNA was synthesized using Superscript III and a set of TRAV- and TRBV-specific primers, so that both TCRalpha and TCRbeta chains were covered. TCRs were amplified with Phusion for about 18 PCR cycles using a constant-region primer together with the adapter attached to the V primers. The isolated mRNA was amplified using the MessageAmp II aRNA Amplification Kit, with in vitro transcription performed for 15 to 20 hours at 37 degrees C. The Dynabeads mRNA DIRECT Purification Kit was used to isolate the mRNA for TCR sequencing. Indexed Illumina adapters were added in a second approximately 24-cycle Phusion PCR, and the resulting products were purified with AMPure XP beads. Processing in the source paper ran as follows. Using custom Perl scripts, TCR sequences that encoded the same protein were pooled, out-of-frame sequences were dropped, and the abundance of each clonotype was calculated. TCR sequences supported by only a single read were excluded from analysis. Shannon entropy, Gini index, clonality, richness, and the frequency of TCRs shared between repertoires were included as repertoire metrics. TCRdb trimmed public reads at Q25 via fastp, called clones via MiXCR and kept in-frame beta chains. Every distinct CDR3 protein forms one entry, paired with its most common genes and DNA. The V and J calls reflect TCRdb's pipeline rather than the authors' work. A total of tens of thousands of distinct CDR3 sequences appear in this sample, under 30% of them only once. 9.5% to 13% of the sample is held by the ten biggest clonotypes.

From its cysteine to its phenylalanine, the CDR3 spans 13 amino acids. Of all the DNA, just the CDR3 is kept, 39 bases in frame from base 1. Looking up the germline V gene (reference sequence) yields CDR1 LNHDA and CDR2 SQIVND. The trim is 3 bases for V and 1 base for J, with a gap of 6 bases between the germline ends. The sequence came from a male donor with prostate cancer. This sequence uses TRBV19 and TRBJ1-1; the D gene cannot be resolved reliably. The source material was PBMCs, sampled after low-dose radiotherapy plus immunotherapy. Read as DNA, the sequence is TGTGCCAGTAGTATTGGTAGGAACACTGAAGCTTTCTTT. It is translated as CASSIGRNTEAFF.